What follows are 16 T cell receptor beta chains derived from one specimen sequenced in a study of T cell responses to AZD1222 COVID-19 vaccine. The data were produced by immunoSEQ multiplex PCR, yet TCRdb's version contains in-frame clones alone and is incomplete. The profile covers about 120,000 clones, with roughly 88% appearing a single time and less than 8% taken by the ten largest. The sequenced sample was peripheral blood, obtained on day 0 of AZD1222 vaccination. The receptors stem from an adult in good health.

The chain has TRBV14 and TRBJ2-3, with 7 positions matching TRBD1. In germline, CDR1 is SGHDN, CDR2 FVKESK. The V segment lost 0 bases and the J segment 5 bases; nucleotides outside the gene matches: 11. This CDR3 has 17 amino acids. The CDR3 bases are TGTGCCAGCAGCCAAGAAGGTTTACAGGGGTACCGAGATACGCAGTATTTT. Protein: CASSQEGLQGYRDTQYF. The whole variable domain, filled in from reference TRBV14 and TRBJ2-3, reads EAGVTQFPSHSVIEKGQTVTLRCDPISGHDNLYWYRRVMGKEIKFLLHFVKESKQDESGMPNNRFLAERTGGTYSTLKVQPAELEDSGVYFCASSQEGLQGYRDTQYFGPGTRLTVL.

This clone was detected only once. The chain combines TRBV7-2 with TRBJ2-6, with D hard to call. Germline V gene data show CDR1 as SGHTA and CDR2 as FQGNSA. The V and J ends lost 0 bases and 0 bases respectively, with 6 bases between them. The length of the CDR3 is 16 residues. The CDR3 DNA is TGTGCCAGCAGCTTAGCGGTTAGCTCTGGGGCCAACGTCCTGACTTTC. It encodes CASSLAVSSGANVLTF.

The chain recombines TRBV28 with TRBJ2-1; 7 bases fit TRBD2. CDR3 length: 15 amino acids. Germline CDR1 is MDHEN and CDR2 is SYDVKM. With V trimmed by 6 bases and J by 3 bases, 8 bases remained unmatched. CDR3: CASRSSGPGYNEQFF. The DNA for the CDR3 is TGTGCCAGCAGATCTAGCGGCCCCGGCTACAATGAGCAGTTCTTC.

The rearrangement links TRBV7-2 to TRBJ1-5; D is ambiguous. Trimming left V 2 bases short and J 0 bases short, with 5 bases between. The germline CDR1 and CDR2 sequences are SGHTA and FQGNSA. This CDR3 is built from 14 residues. The CDR3, as DNA: TGTGCCAGCAGCTTACGGGGTAGCAATCAGCCCCAGCATTTT. Translating it yields CASSLRGSNQPQHF.

CDR3 region: CASSEGIYEQYF. The CDR3 DNA reads TGTGCCAGCAGTGAGGGTATCTACGAGCAGTACTTC. The chain joins TRBV25-1 to TRBJ2-7; D not resolved. V lost 3 bases, J lost 3 bases, and 6 bases lay in between. The CDR3 has 12 amino acids. Germline assignment: CDR1 MGHDK and CDR2 SYGVNS.

The genes are TRBV10-3 and TRBJ2-7, with 8 bases lining up with TRBD2. The CDR3 has 20 amino acids. Germline-derived CDR1 and CDR2 are ENHRY and SYGVKD. The V gene end was trimmed by 4 bases and the J gene end by 5 bases; junction bases not matched to a gene: 25. Here the CDR3 DNA reads TGTGCCATCAGTGTCCCTTCCGCGGAGGAGCGGGGGCTACACCTCAACGAGCAGTACTTC. Protein: CAISVPSAEERGLHLNEQYF.

This chain links TRBV15 with TRBJ1-5; TRBD1 might be the D (5 bases). This CDR3 contains 13 residues. V was clipped by 0 bases and J by 8 bases, with 8 bases between them. Germline V CDR1 and CDR2: LNHNV, YYDKDF (reference sequence). CDR3 coding DNA: TGTGCCACCAGCAGAGATGGGGGGGAGCCCCAGCATTTT. Protein product: CATSRDGGEPQHF.

In nucleotides, the CDR3 is TGTGCTAGTGGCAGGGGGTCCTCGTCGGGTGGCTACACCTTC. Its translation: CASGRGSSSGGYTF. V usage is TRBV12-5 and J usage is TRBJ1-2, with 7 bases identical to TRBD1. The germline gives CDR1 LGHNT, CDR2 FRNRAP. The CDR3 sequence is 14 residues long. After removal of 6 bases from V and 7 bases from J, the junction contained 11 bases not matched to a gene.

This rearrangement joins TRBV11-2 to TRBJ1-2; the match to TRBD1 covers 9 bases. The V and J ends lost 5 bases and 8 bases, in that order; junction bases with no gene match: 6. This CDR3 is 13 amino acids long. Germline lookup yields CDR1 SGHAT and CDR2 FQNNGV. As DNA, the CDR3 is TGTGCCAGCAGCATACGGACAGGGGTGGGCTACACCTTC. Residues: CASSIRTGVGYTF.

The V call is TRBV27, the J call TRBJ1-3; tentatively, D is TRBD1 (5 bases). The CDR3 has 17 amino acids. Trimming took off 5 bases at V and 2 bases at J, with 19 bases between the two ends. Germline V lookup: CDR1 MNHEY, CDR2 SMNVEV (reference sequence). The CDR3 DNA sequence: TGTGCCAGCAGTCCGGGGGAGGGACCCATCGCTGGAAACACCATATATTTT. Its translation: CASSPGEGPIAGNTIYF.

CDR3 in amino acids: CASSIVSGLAGYHGELFF. The CDR3 bases are TGTGCCAGTAGTATAGTCTCCGGACTAGCGGGGTATCACGGGGAGCTGTTTTTT. The rearrangement uses TRBV19 and TRBJ2-2; 12 nucleotides align to TRBD2. The CDR3 has 18 amino acids. CDR1 LNHDA and CDR2 SQIVND come from the germline V gene (reference sequence). Trimming removed 1 base from V and 7 bases from J; junction bases left unmatched: 10.

This chain uses TRBV5-6 with TRBJ2-7; D tentatively fits TRBD1 or TRBD2 (5 bases each). The CDR3 length is 14 residues. Trimming took 0 bases from V and 2 from J, leaving 9 bases between them. Germline CDR1 is SGHDT and CDR2 is YYEEEE. The DNA of the CDR3 is TGTGCCAGCAGCTTGGGGGGGAAGCCCTACGAGCAGTACTTC. Translating it yields CASSLGGKPYEQYF.

A single count supports this clone. This chain connects TRBV7-9 to TRBJ2-1; D not certain. The V end lost 1 base, the J end lost 8 bases, and 6 bases lay between the germline ends. The CDR3 length is 12 residues. Germline loops: CDR1 SEHNR, CDR2 FQNEAQ (reference sequence). The CDR3 DNA reads TGTGCCAGCAGCTTAGGGTCGTATGAGCAGTTCTTC. As protein: CASSLGSYEQFF.

There are a few counts of this clone. For the CDR3, the DNA is TGTGCCAGCAGCGTAGGTCCAGCGGGGGGTTACAATGAGCAGTTCTTC. This sequence encodes CASSVGPAGGYNEQFF. V is TRBV9 and J is TRBJ2-1, with 9 bases fitting TRBD2. With 0 bases clipped from V and 4 bases from J, the junction kept 5 bases outside the gene matches. This CDR3 spans 16 amino acids. Germline CDR1 and CDR2: SGDLS and YYNGEE.

The rearrangement uses TRBV5-1 and TRBJ1-6; D gene unclear. The V gene lost 3 bases and the J gene lost 7 bases, with 11 bases spanning the gap. The CDR3 runs to 14 residues. Germline CDR1 and CDR2: SGHRS and YFSETQ. The CDR3 region is CASSSQVGNSPLHF. As DNA, the CDR3 is TGCGCCAGCAGCTCCCAAGTTGGGAATTCACCCCTCCACTTT.

This rearrangement joins TRBV3-1 (or the pseudogene TRBV3-2) to TRBJ2-2, with D maybe TRBD2 (6 bases). V lost 0 bases and J lost 8, with 13 bases in between. The CDR3 sequence is 15 residues long. CDR1 and CDR2 from the germline V gene are LGHDT and YNNKEL (reference sequence). Here the CDR3 reads CASSQDSGPLGELFF. The DNA for the CDR3 is TGTGCCAGCAGCCAAGATAGCGGCCCCCTGGGGGAGCTGTTTTTT.